This T cell receptor (beta chain) comes out of a study of post-analysis software for immune sequencing data. Notes on the study in general: Compared with controls, patients had more of about 5 TRBV segments, including TRBV5-6, TRBV5-1 and TRBV20-1.

Sequencing libraries made from TCR beta cDNA carried unique molecular identifiers. TCRdb redid the calling of the PCR reads with MiXCR, one entry per CDR3 protein. The data show hundreds of thousands of distinct CDR3 sequences, nearly 45% seen once. In germline, CDR1 is MDHEN, CDR2 SYDVKM. The CDR3 has 14 residues. Germline trimming cut 5 bases from V and 5 bases from J; bases unmatched to any gene: 8. Details on this clonotype: Its antigen is currently unknown.

This TCR was sampled from a girl aged 10 to 17 with multiple sclerosis. The sample comprised blood. The chain uses TRBV28 and TRBJ2-5, with TRBD1 identical over 7 bases. In nucleotides, the CDR3 is TGTGCCAGCAGTCTACGGGACAGACCGGAGACCCAGTACTTC. Protein sequence: CASSLRDRPETQYF.